The 32 T cell receptor beta chains given below trace back to one sample, sequenced in a study of a mutant IDH1 vaccine in newly diagnosed glioma. The assay was immunoSEQ multiplex PCR, and TCRdb's table has in-frame clones only and misses some. Here the sample spans some 40,000 clones, roughly four fifths being singletons. Time point here: week 23, last vaccination. A single vaccine dose contained 300 ug of mutant IDH1 20-mer peptide, and topical imiquimod was used with it. The antigens these receptors bind are not known. Sample: PBMCs, taken from a glioma patient whose treatment included an IDH1 peptide vaccine. The receptors derive from a man aged 35-49 years with glioma.

The genes are TRBV19 and TRBJ2-7; D is possibly TRBD1 (5 bases). This CDR3 is built from 12 residues. Germline CDR1 is LNHDA and CDR2 is SQIVND (reference sequence). V gave up 4 bases and J gave up 4 bases, with 8 bases separating them. The CDR3: CASSTDRYEQYF. CDR3 coding DNA: TGTGCCAGTAGTACCGACAGATACGAGCAGTACTTC.

The chain recombines TRBV7-3 with TRBJ2-1, with D hard to call. This CDR3 region has 17 residues. Germline V gene data show CDR1 as SGHTA and CDR2 as FQGTGA. V dropped 0 bases and J dropped 0 bases, with 12 bases sitting between them. The CDR3 DNA is TGTGCCAGCAGCTTAACGGCCCTGGGCAGCTCCTACAATGAGCAGTTCTTC. It codes for CASSLTALGSSYNEQFF.

V gene TRBV30 combines with J gene TRBJ2-3; D is tentatively TRBD1 or TRBD2 (6 bases each). The germline V and J ends were trimmed by 7 bases and 8 bases, with 22 bases remaining between them. This CDR3 has 14 amino acids. The V gene's germline CDR1 is GTSNPN and CDR2 SVGIG (reference sequence). The CDR3 coding sequence is TGTGCCTCCGTAAGGGACGGGGGCCACGGTACGCAGTATTTT. Its translation: CASVRDGGHGTQYF. Drawing the rest from reference TRBV30 and TRBJ2-3, the complete variable domain is SQTIHQWPATLVQPVGSPLSLECTVEGTSNPNLYWYRQAAGRGLQLLFYSVGIGQISSEVPQNLSASRPQDRQFILSSKKLLLSDSGFYLCASVRDGGHGTQYFGPGTRLTVL.

J is TRBJ1-1 and V is TRBV5-1; no reliable D call. Germline V gives CDR1 SGHRS, CDR2 YFSETQ. Trimming removed 6 bases at V and 3 bases at J, with 18 bases between. CDR3 length equals 15 residues. As DNA, the CDR3 is TGCGCCAGCACCCCCGGTGGCGTGATGGACACTGAAGCTTTCTTT. This encodes CASTPGGVMDTEAFF.

This clone occurred once. The CDR3 DNA sequence: TGCGCCAGCAGCGAAGCGCAGTCTGACTCTGGAAACACCATATATTTT. Protein sequence: CASSEAQSDSGNTIYF. The chain carries TRBV4-3 and TRBJ1-3; D remains unclear. The CDR3 length is 16 residues. V was shortened by 5 bases and J by 0 bases, with 14 bases between the two germline ends. Germline V gene data show CDR1 as LGHNA and CDR2 as YSLEER.

The rearrangement links TRBV12-5 to TRBJ2-7; 7 nucleotides agree with TRBD2. The CDR3 has 14 residues. Germline values: CDR1 LGHNT, CDR2 FRNRAP. Germline trimming cut 5 bases from V and 1 base from J; bases unmatched to any gene: 5. The CDR3 region is CASGSGTSSYEQYF. DNA of the CDR3: TGTGCTAGTGGTAGCGGGACGAGTTCCTACGAGCAGTACTTC.

The J gene is TRBJ2-7, the V gene TRBV7-2; D not certain. Germline CDR1 reads SGHTA; CDR2 reads FQGNSA. This CDR3 contains 14 residues. With 1 base removed from V and 0 bases from J, the gap between germline ends came to 7 bases. The CDR3 loop is CASSLVGTSYEQYF. The CDR3 region has the DNA TGTGCCAGCAGCTTAGTGGGCACCTCCTACGAGCAGTACTTC. The variable domain in full, with the rest retrieved from reference TRBV7-2 and TRBJ2-7, is GAGVSQSPSNKVTEKGKDVELRCDPISGHTALYWYRQSLGQGLEFLIYFQGNSAPDKSGLPSDRFSAERTGGSVSTLTIQRTQQEDSAVYLCASSLVGTSYEQYFGPGTRLTVT.

V and J are TRBV19 and TRBJ1-5; 7 bases are shared with TRBD1. Germline CDR1 LNHDA, CDR2 SQIVND (reference sequence). The J segment lost 6 bases and the V segment lost 2 bases, leaving 7 bases of the junction unmatched. CDR3 size: 15 residues. CDR3 amino acids: CASSILKGASQPQHF. CDR3 sequence (DNA): TGTGCCAGTAGTATATTGAAGGGGGCAAGTCAGCCCCAGCATTTT.

The chain joins TRBV28 to TRBJ2-2; either TRBD1 or TRBD2 may supply D (6 bases each). Germline V gives CDR1 MDHEN, CDR2 SYDVKM. The V and J ends lost 5 bases and 7 bases respectively, with 20 bases between them. The CDR3 length is 16 residues. CDR3 protein: CASSAGASGGNGELFF. CDR3 nucleotides: TGTGCCAGCAGTGCAGGGGCCAGTGGAGGGAACGGGGAGCTGTTTTTT.

The J gene is TRBJ2-1, the V gene TRBV5-1; the D is unclear. Germline V gene sequence: CDR1 SGHRS, CDR2 YFSETQ. V gave up 1 base and J gave up 1 base, with 9 bases separating them. The CDR3 loop spans 15 amino acids. CDR3 sequence (DNA): TGCGCCAGCAGCTTGTTGGGTTATTCCTACAATGAGCAGTTCTTC. Amino acid sequence: CASSLLGYSYNEQFF.

This chain links TRBV9 with TRBJ2-1; D gene ambiguous. The V gene's germline CDR1 is SGDLS and CDR2 YYNGEE. Trimming took off 5 bases at V and 7 bases at J, with 13 bases between the two ends. There are 13 residues in the CDR3. For the CDR3, the DNA is TGTGCCAGCAGGGAGCCGTCCGGGAATGAGCAGTTCTTC. Translation: CASREPSGNEQFF.

V gene TRBV10-3 combines with J gene TRBJ2-2, with D perhaps matching TRBD2 (5 bases). Germline V gives CDR1 ENHRY, CDR2 SYGVKD. The CDR3 totals 16 residues. Trimming took off 5 bases at V and 3 bases at J, with 16 bases between the two ends. CDR3 in amino acids: CAISPTEEEYTGELFF. The CDR3 coding sequence is TGTGCCATCAGTCCGACGGAGGAGGAGTACACCGGGGAGCTGTTTTTT.

The gene calls are TRBV10-3 and TRBJ2-5; D uncertain. The CDR3 is made up of 15 amino acids. With 9 bases removed from V and 0 bases from J, the gap between germline ends came to 17 bases. CDR1 ENHRY and CDR2 SYGVKD come from the germline V gene. The DNA for the CDR3 is TGTGCCATATCAGATCCCTACGAGTACCAAGAGACCCAGTACTTC. It specifies CAISDPYEYQETQYF.

This rearrangement joins TRBV7-9 to TRBJ1-5, with D unresolved. This CDR3 comprises 14 residues. The germline V and J ends were trimmed by 3 bases and 2 bases, with 8 bases remaining between them. The germline V gene encodes CDR1 SEHNR and CDR2 FQNEAQ (reference sequence). CDR3 coding DNA: TGTGCCAGCAGCTTGGACTTGGGCAATCAGCCCCAGCATTTT. It is translated as CASSLDLGNQPQHF.

The chain recombines TRBV21-1 with TRBJ1-4. TRBV21-1 is assigned pseudogene status. The CDR3 covers 15 residues. The CDR3 DNA is TGTGCCAGCAGCAAAGGGGTTTCAACTAATGAAAAACTGTTTTTT. It encodes CASSKGVSTNEKLFF.

There are a few counts of this clone. The chain combines TRBV19 with TRBJ1-1; D is perhaps TRBD1 (5 bases). The CDR3 extends over 16 amino acids. CDR1 and CDR2 (germline): LNHDA, SQIVND (reference sequence). With 0 bases removed from V and 0 bases from J, the gap between germline ends came to 11 bases. The CDR3 DNA follows: TGTGCCAGTAGTATAGAGGCAGGGTCGATGAACACTGAAGCTTTCTTT. This gives the protein CASSIEAGSMNTEAFF.

The chain employs TRBV7-2 and TRBJ2-2; 11 bases line up with TRBD2. V trimming: 5 bases; J trimming: 4 bases; junction bases outside the gene matches: 6. CDR1 is SGHTA, CDR2 FQGNSA, per germline. The CDR3 sequence is 16 residues long. The CDR3 reads CASSLTSGSSTGELFF. DNA of the CDR3: TGTGCCAGCAGCCTAACTAGCGGGAGTTCCACCGGGGAGCTGTTTTTT.

V usage is TRBV13 and J usage is TRBJ2-1, with D perhaps TRBD2 (5 bases). Germline CDR1 and CDR2: PRHDT and FYEKMQ (reference sequence). CDR3 length: 15 amino acids. Trimming took off 1 base at V and 4 bases at J, with 11 bases between the two ends. The CDR3 protein is CASSLVVGEYNEQFF. In nucleotides, the CDR3 is TGTGCCAGCAGCTTAGTTGTGGGAGAATACAATGAGCAGTTCTTC. The full variable domain, its missing parts supplied by reference TRBV13 and TRBJ2-1, is AAGVIQSPRHLIKEKRETATLKCYPIPRHDTVYWYQQGPGQDPQFLISFYEKMQSDKGSIPDRFSAQQFSDYHSELNMSSLELGDSALYFCASSLVVGEYNEQFFGPGTRLTVL.

The chain uses TRBV5-1 and TRBJ2-3; D may match TRBD1 or TRBD2 (5 bases each). Trimming took off 4 bases at V and 0 bases at J, with 24 bases between the two ends. The CDR3 is 19 amino acids. Germline loops: CDR1 SGHRS, CDR2 YFSETQ. CDR3 sequence (DNA): TGCGCCAGCAGCCCACTAGGGGTACGCCCCACTGCGAGCACAGATACGCAGTATTTT. It encodes CASSPLGVRPTASTDTQYF.

The chain uses TRBV19 and TRBJ2-7, with TRBD2 matching over 8 bases. The CDR3 covers 14 residues. The trim removed 6 bases at V and 3 bases at J, leaving 7 bases unmatched. Germline CDR1 and CDR2: LNHDA and SQIVND (reference sequence). CDR3 sequence (DNA): TGTGCCAGTAGCCGAACTAGCGGAAACTACGAGCAGTACTTC. Amino acids: CASSRTSGNYEQYF.

V is TRBV9 and J is TRBJ1-3, with 7 positions matching TRBD1. The CDR3 covers 14 residues. V shed 4 bases, J shed 4 bases, and the junction held 5 bases outside the gene matches. Germline V gene sequence: CDR1 SGDLS, CDR2 YYNGEE. The CDR3 DNA is TGTGCCAGCAGCTCTGGGACAGCCGGAAACACCATATATTTT. The encoded protein is CASSSGTAGNTIYF.

In DNA, the CDR3 is TGTGCCAGCAGCCAAGATTTCCAGTATAGTATGAACACTGAAGCTTTCTTT. Residues: CASSQDFQYSMNTEAFF. The chain couples TRBV14 to TRBJ1-1; D is unclear. Germline loops: CDR1 SGHDN, CDR2 FVKESK. The CDR3 runs 17 residues. Between the trimmed V and J ends, which lost 0 bases and 0 bases, there was a span of 14 bases.

This chain links TRBV19 with TRBJ2-1; D unresolved. The CDR3 has 12 residues. CDR1 is LNHDA, CDR2 SQIVND, per germline (reference sequence). Trimming removed 3 bases at V and 6 bases at J, with 6 bases between. The CDR3 reads CASSMASNEQFF. Here the CDR3 DNA reads TGTGCCAGTAGTATGGCCAGCAATGAGCAGTTCTTC. The variable domain in full, with the rest retrieved from reference TRBV19 and TRBJ2-1, is DGGITQSPKYLFRKEGQNVTLSCEQNLNHDAMYWYRQDPGQGLRLIYYSQIVNDFQKGDIAEGYSVSREKKESFPLTVTSAQKNPTAFYLCASSMASNEQFFGPGTRLTVL.

The chain links TRBV4-1 to TRBJ2-5; perhaps TRBD2 as D (7 bases). Trimming removed 2 bases from V and 5 bases from J, with 15 bases in between. This CDR3 contains 15 residues. Germline V CDR1 and CDR2: MGHRA, YSYEKL. The CDR3 coding sequence is TGCGCCAGCAGCCAAACGGGGGGCCTGACGGAGACCCAGTACTTC. Translated: CASSQTGGLTETQYF.

CDR3 bases: TGCGCCAGCAGTCTGACAAAAAGCACAGATACGCAGTATTTT. This gives the protein CASSLTKSTDTQYF. V gene TRBV5-1 combines with J gene TRBJ2-3; D gene unclear. The CDR3 runs to 14 residues. The V end lost 5 bases, the J end lost 0 bases, and 10 bases lay between the germline ends. Germline lookup yields CDR1 SGHRS and CDR2 YFSETQ.

The V call is TRBV5-3, the J call TRBJ2-2; weak D call: TRBD2 (6 bases). TRBV5-3 is annotated as an ORF whose role is uncertain. Between the trimmed V and J ends, which lost 2 bases and 2 bases, there was a span of 7 bases. CDR3 length: 14 amino acids. CDR3 bases: TGTGCCAGAAGCTTCGGGGGTAACACCGGGGAGCTGTTTTTT. This gives the protein CARSFGGNTGELFF.

The gene calls are TRBV7-3 and TRBJ2-2; tentative D call: TRBD2 (6 bases). Trimming pared 1 base from V and 0 bases from J, leaving 9 bases between. The germline gives CDR1 SGHTA, CDR2 FQGTGA. CDR3 length equals 16 residues. This CDR3 reads CASSLNPSANTGELFF. The CDR3 DNA reads as TGTGCCAGCAGCTTAAACCCTAGCGCGAACACCGGGGAGCTGTTTTTT.

This sequence joins TRBV5-3 and TRBJ2-1; TRBD1 is a possible D gene (5 bases). TRBV5-3 is placed among ORFs of uncertain function. V was shortened by 2 bases and J by 3 bases, with 12 bases between the two germline ends. This CDR3 region has 15 residues. The CDR3 sequence is CARSFPAGHYNEQFF. In DNA form, the CDR3 reads TGTGCCAGAAGCTTCCCGGCAGGGCACTACAATGAGCAGTTCTTC.

This clone was observed a single time. The CDR3 loop is CASSLKSGNYEQYF. As DNA, the CDR3 is TGTGCCAGCAGCTTGAAAAGCGGAAACTACGAGCAGTACTTC. V is TRBV5-4 and J is TRBJ2-7; possible D gene TRBD2, 5 bases. The V gene lost 1 base and the J gene lost 3 bases, with 11 bases spanning the gap. Germline lookup yields CDR1 SGHNT and CDR2 YYREEE (reference sequence). There are 14 residues in the CDR3. The complete variable domain, with remaining parts taken from reference TRBV5-4 and TRBJ2-7, reads ETGVTQSPTHLIKTRGQQVTLRCSSQSGHNTVSWYQQALGQGPQFIFQYYREEENGRGNFPPRFSGLQFPNYSSELNVNALELDDSALYLCASSLKSGNYEQYFGPGTRLTVT.

On this clone: The sample holds other DNA sequences that translate to the same CDR3. The rearrangement joins TRBV5-4 to TRBJ2-3; the D is unclear. The V end lost 0 bases, the J end lost 1 base, and 3 bases lay between the germline ends. Germline V gene data show CDR1 as SGHNT and CDR2 as YYREEE (reference sequence). The CDR3 length is 13 residues. The DNA of the CDR3 is TGTGCCAGCAGCTTGGAGGGCACAGATACGCAGTATTTT. This translates into CASSLEGTDTQYF.

The chain joins TRBV18 to TRBJ1-1; 9 nucleotides align to TRBD1. In germline, CDR1 is KGHSH, CDR2 LQKENI. CDR3 length: 16 residues. Germline trimming cut 3 bases from V and 5 bases from J; bases unmatched to any gene: 10. The CDR3: CASSPGTGRRGTEAFF. In nucleotides, the CDR3 is TGTGCCAGCTCACCCGGGACAGGGAGAAGGGGGACTGAAGCTTTCTTT. Looking up the rest from reference TRBV18 and TRBJ1-1 gives the full variable domain: NAGVMQNPRHLVRRRGQEARLRCSPMKGHSHVYWYRQLPEEGLKFMVYLQKENIIDESGMPKERFSAEFPKEGPSILRIQQVVRGDSAAYFCASSPGTGRRGTEAFFGQGTRLTVV.

The gene calls are TRBV4-2 and TRBJ1-2; D is ambiguous. Germline V gives CDR1 LGHNA, CDR2 YNFKEQ. This CDR3 comprises 15 residues. With 0 bases removed from V and 7 bases from J, the gap between germline ends came to 15 bases. CDR3 bases: TGTGCCAGCAGCCAAGATTGGCGGGTTCTGGGTGGCTACACCTTC. Its translation: CASSQDWRVLGGYTF.